This T cell receptor (beta chain) appears in the sequencing data of a study of shared clonotypes between healthy human individuals. Worth noting for this clone: Its specificity is not known.

Trimming cost V 1 base and J 2 bases, with 12 bases left between them. Germline V CDR1 and CDR2: MNHNY, SVGAGI (reference sequence). The CDR3 contains 16 residues. General study results and limits: The authors expected sequencing depth to affect clonotype sharing among donors.

In the naive CD8 group, cells lacked CD45RO and were positively selected for CCR7, so terminally differentiated effector memory CD45RA+ cells were left out. Donors comprised healthy HIV-negative adults lacking recent acute infections or vaccinations. Generated by immunoSEQ multiplex PCR, the TCRdb table keeps only in-frame clones and is missing some. The table includes roughly 2,000,000 clones, 93% detected once. Sequencing input: naive CD8+ T cells from PBMCs. The TCR originated in a man younger than 30 in good health. Some clones in this sample may be carry-over from other donors' samples. The chain uses TRBV6-6 and TRBJ1-5, with a tentative D call TRBD1 (6 bases). The CDR3 loop reads CASSYYGGLGNQPQHF. Here the CDR3 DNA reads TGTGCCAGCAGTTACTATGGGGGGCTGGGCAATCAGCCCCAGCATTTT.